This passage covers 21 T cell receptor beta chains from one sample sequenced in a study of blood T cell repertoires in COVID-19. Measured with immunoSEQ multiplex PCR; TCRdb has only the in-frame clones, and not every one. Of 250,000 to 300,000 clones in the sample, around 86% were seen once. Sequencing input: peripheral blood. The receptors were gathered from a man between 18 and 29 years old with active or convalescent COVID-19.

This sequence joins TRBV7-9 and TRBJ1-5; 8 nucleotides align to TRBD1. Losses at the gene ends were 5 bases for V and 5 bases for J; bases not matched to a gene: 8. Germline lookup yields CDR1 SEHNR and CDR2 FQNEAQ (reference sequence). The CDR3 has 15 amino acids. The CDR3 spells CASSTGVTGDQPQHF. CDR3 bases: TGTGCCAGCAGCACAGGGGTGACAGGGGATCAGCCCCAGCATTTT.

The chain uses TRBV6-5 and TRBJ2-7; D might be TRBD1 (6 bases). The V gene lost 6 bases and the J gene lost 1 base, with 13 bases spanning the gap. In germline, CDR1 is MNHEY, CDR2 SVGAGI. There are 14 residues in the CDR3. The CDR3 reads CASRLGTSSYEQYF. As DNA, the CDR3 is TGTGCCAGCAGACTAGGGACATCGTCCTACGAGCAGTACTTC.

The rearrangement uses TRBV7-2 and TRBJ2-7, with TRBD1 as a possible D gene (6 bases). With 4 bases removed from V and 4 bases from J, the gap between germline ends came to 11 bases. CDR1 is SGHTA and CDR2 is FQGNSA in the germline V gene. The CDR3 covers 13 residues. In DNA, the CDR3 is TGTGCCAGCAGCTGGGGGCAGGAGTACGAGCAGTACTTC. It is translated as CASSWGQEYEQYF.

The chain combines TRBV7-6 with TRBJ2-5, with a weak D call TRBD1 (6 bases). Germline loops: CDR1 SGHVS, CDR2 FNYEAQ. There are 16 residues in the CDR3. V lost 3 bases and J lost 2, with 16 bases in between. The CDR3 loop is CASSLTGVGFQETQYF. For the CDR3, the DNA is TGTGCCAGCAGCTTGACAGGAGTCGGGTTTCAAGAGACCCAGTACTTC.

Notes on this clone: Other nucleotide sequences from this sample produce the same CDR3. This chain connects TRBV18 to TRBJ2-5, with D unclear. The germline gives CDR1 KGHSH, CDR2 LQKENI. This CDR3 is built from 13 residues. V lost 2 bases to trimming and J lost 1 base, with 5 bases between them. CDR3 coding DNA: TGTGCCAGCTCACCAGGCAGCCAAGAGACCCAGTACTTC. Protein: CASSPGSQETQYF.

In this sample, this clone turned up a few times. The V call is TRBV10-3, the J call TRBJ1-4, with TRBD1 as a possible D gene (5 bases). V lost 6 bases and J lost 5, with 13 bases in between. The CDR3 runs 14 residues. CDR1 and CDR2 (germline): ENHRY, SYGVKD. The CDR3 is CAIRPGRGNEKLFF. The CDR3 nucleotides are TGTGCCATCAGGCCGGGGAGGGGAAATGAAAAACTGTTTTTT.

The chain recombines TRBV13 with TRBJ2-5; TRBD1 matches 8 bases. V was pared by 4 bases and J by 3 bases, with 13 bases of the junction left unmatched. Per the germline V gene, CDR1 is PRHDT and CDR2 is FYEKMQ (reference sequence). The CDR3 length is 17 residues. DNA for the CDR3: TGTGCCAGCAGCTCCACGAAGACAGGGGCGGTCGAAGAGACCCAGTACTTC. Its protein product is CASSSTKTGAVEETQYF.

This clone was seen a single time. This chain links TRBV7-6 with TRBJ2-3; D is ambiguous. Germline V gene data show CDR1 as SGHVS and CDR2 as FNYEAQ. The V gene lost 4 bases and the J gene lost 2 bases, with 4 bases spanning the gap. The CDR3 runs 12 residues. CDR3 residues: CASSSNTDTQYF. The CDR3 coding sequence is TGTGCCAGCAGCTCCAACACAGATACGCAGTATTTT.

The chain employs TRBV2 and TRBJ1-6; D gene ambiguous. This CDR3 has 16 residues. The V end lost 5 bases, the J end lost 5 bases, and 16 bases lay between the germline ends. Per germline, CDR1 SNHLY and CDR2 FYNNEI. The CDR3 coding sequence is TGTGCCAGCAGTCCCGGCGGCGCCAAAAATAATTCACCCCTCCACTTT. Translating it yields CASSPGGAKNNSPLHF. Looking up the rest from reference TRBV2 and TRBJ1-6 gives the full variable domain: EPEVTQTPSHQVTQMGQEVILRCVPISNHLYFYWYRQILGQKVEFLVSFYNNEISEKSEIFDDQFSVERPDGSNFTLKIRSTKLEDSAMYFCASSPGGAKNNSPLHFGNGTRLTVT.

The gene calls are TRBV29-1 and TRBJ2-1; perhaps TRBD2 as D (6 bases). CDR3 length: 13 amino acids. V lost 7 bases, J lost 10 bases, and 20 bases lay in between. Germline CDR1 SQVTM, CDR2 ANQGSEA. The DNA for the CDR3 is TGCAGCGCGGGGACTGCAACGGGCGGGGAGCAGTTCTTC. Translating it yields CSAGTATGGEQFF.

At least ten counts were recorded for this clone. For the CDR3, the DNA is TGCGCCAGCAGCCAAGATTGGAGGCTAGCGGAGAACACCGGGGAGCTGTTTTTT. Translation gives CASSQDWRLAENTGELFF. This sequence joins TRBV4-3 and TRBJ2-2, with 7 bases identical to TRBD2. The V gene end was trimmed by 0 bases and the J gene end by 1 base; junction bases not matched to a gene: 8. This CDR3 is built from 18 residues. Germline-derived CDR1 and CDR2 are LGHNA and YSLEER.

This clone was counted between two and nine times. V and J are TRBV6-6 and TRBJ2-7; tentative D call: TRBD1 (6 bases). This CDR3 has 16 amino acids. The V gene's germline CDR1 is MNHNY and CDR2 SVGAGI (reference sequence). The germline V and J ends were trimmed by 4 bases and 2 bases, with 18 bases remaining between them. CDR3 in amino acids: CASSSGLGAPAYEQYF. The CDR3 region has the DNA TGTGCCAGCAGTTCGGGGTTGGGGGCCCCCGCCTACGAGCAGTACTTC.

The chain combines TRBV7-2 with TRBJ2-3; D might be TRBD1 (5 bases). Trimming took 2 bases from V and 5 from J, leaving 11 bases between them. Germline lookup yields CDR1 SGHTA and CDR2 FQGNSA. The CDR3 has 14 amino acids. CDR3 nucleotides: TGTGCCAGCAGCTTAAACAGGTTGGAAGATACGCAGTATTTT. Protein product: CASSLNRLEDTQYF.

Comments on this clone: This specimen includes other DNA sequences encoding the same CDR3. J is TRBJ1-2 and V is TRBV5-6; TRBD1 might be the D (5 bases). V lost 3 bases and J 4 bases, leaving 7 bases between the germline ends. Germline V gene sequence: CDR1 SGHDT, CDR2 YYEEEE. This CDR3 contains 12 residues. The CDR3 nucleotides are TGTGCCAGCAGCTCAGGGTTCTATGGCTACACCTTC. It codes for CASSSGFYGYTF.

The chain is built from TRBV5-1 and TRBJ1-2; TRBD1 is a possible D gene (6 bases). Germline V gene lookup returns CDR1 SGHRS and CDR2 YFSETQ. The CDR3 totals 18 residues. With 0 bases removed from V and 0 bases from J, the gap between germline ends came to 18 bases. The DNA for the CDR3 is TGCGCCAGCAGCTTGGGTGGGTCCGGGACAAATACTAACTATGGCTACACCTTC. Protein sequence: CASSLGGSGTNTNYGYTF.

Worth noting for this clone: The same CDR3 arises from other DNA sequences in this sample as well. V gene TRBV7-9 combines with J gene TRBJ2-7; TRBD1 is a possible D gene (5 bases). V was shortened by 6 bases and J by 3 bases, with 9 bases between the two germline ends. Germline V gene lookup returns CDR1 SEHNR and CDR2 FQNEAQ (reference sequence). This CDR3 is 12 amino acids long. CDR3 protein: CASSSGHYEQYF. The CDR3 DNA follows: TGTGCCAGCAGTTCCGGACACTACGAGCAGTACTTC.

The chain couples TRBV7-6 to TRBJ1-3; D may be TRBD1 (5 bases). The V end lost 4 bases, the J end lost 0 bases, and 16 bases lay between the germline ends. Per the germline V gene, CDR1 is SGHVS and CDR2 is FNYEAQ. The CDR3 spans 17 residues. CDR3 DNA sequence: TGTGCCAGCAGCTCGGACACCTCTATCGGCTCTGGAAACACCATATATTTT. Its translation is CASSSDTSIGSGNTIYF.

This chain connects TRBV6-5 to TRBJ1-1; D gene ambiguous. This CDR3 is 13 amino acids long. V was clipped by 7 bases and J by 1 base, with 10 bases between them. CDR1 MNHEY and CDR2 SVGAGI come from the germline V gene. This chain's CDR3 is CASTALGNTEAFF. CDR3 DNA sequence: TGTGCCAGCACCGCTCTCGGGAACACTGAAGCTTTCTTT.

This clone was found a few times. The chain employs TRBV7-2 and TRBJ2-3; a weak D match, TRBD2 (5 bases). The V gene's germline CDR1 is SGHTA and CDR2 FQGNSA. Trimming stripped 6 bases from V and 4 bases from J, with 17 bases between. This CDR3 has 15 amino acids. The CDR3 spells CASSKRASRADTQYF. The CDR3 region has the DNA TGTGCCAGCAGTAAGAGGGCCTCCCGGGCAGATACGCAGTATTTT.

The V gene is TRBV30, the J gene TRBJ1-2; TRBD1 agrees at 8 bases. Looked up from germline, CDR1 is GTSNPN and CDR2 is SVGIG (reference sequence). J lost 7 bases, V lost 8 bases, and 9 bases had no gene match. CDR3 length equals 12 residues. In DNA, the CDR3 is TGTGCCAGGATCGGACAGGGAGGTGGCTACACCTTC. Protein sequence: CARIGQGGGYTF.

The chain joins TRBV29-1 to TRBJ2-3, with D perhaps matching TRBD1 (6 bases). V was pared by 7 bases and J by 7 bases, with 21 bases between. CDR3 length equals 14 residues. Germline CDR1 is SQVTM and CDR2 is ANQGSEA. CDR3: CSASGVSTGNTQYF. DNA for the CDR3: TGCAGCGCTTCAGGGGTCTCCACAGGCAATACGCAGTATTTT.